The 30 T cell receptor beta chains given below trace back to one sample, sequenced in a study of blood T cell repertoires in COVID-19. Profiled with immunoSEQ multiplex PCR; TCRdb holds only in-frame clones, not every one. This table has about 120,000 clones, around 91% appearing once. The specimen sequenced was peripheral blood. The receptor source for this set is a man aged 70 or older with active or convalescent COVID-19.

V and J are TRBV29-1 and TRBJ2-5, with a possible D match to TRBD1 (5 bases). This CDR3 spans 13 amino acids. With 6 bases removed from V and 3 bases from J, the gap between germline ends came to 14 bases. Germline lookup yields CDR1 SQVTM and CDR2 ANQGSEA. The CDR3 coding sequence is TGCAGCGTAGACGGACACGGTGAAGAGACCCAGTACTTC. This codes for CSVDGHGEETQYF.

The rearrangement uses TRBV19 and TRBJ1-1; TRBD1 aligns across 7 bases. The CDR3 sequence is 15 residues long. After removal of 3 bases from V and 1 base from J, the junction contained 5 bases not matched to a gene. CDR1 is LNHDA and CDR2 is SQIVND in the germline V gene (reference sequence). CDR3 nucleotides: TGTGCCAGTAGTATCCGGGCAGGGGGGAACACTGAAGCTTTCTTT. Translating it yields CASSIRAGGNTEAFF.

V is TRBV7-2 and J is TRBJ2-2; 8 bases are a match to TRBD1. The germline V gene has CDR1 SGHTA and CDR2 FQGNSA. Unmatched junction bases numbered 11, after V lost 5 bases and J lost 0 bases. The CDR3 covers 18 residues. CDR3 in DNA: TGTGCCAGCAGCACCCCGGGACAGGAGCCCACGAACACCGGGGAGCTGTTTTTT. It specifies CASSTPGQEPTNTGELFF.

This clone has a single count. The chain has TRBV27 and TRBJ2-2; possible D gene TRBD1, 5 bases. The CDR3 is 16 amino acids. CDR1 is MNHEY, CDR2 SMNVEV, per germline (reference sequence). Between the trimmed V and J ends, which lost 8 bases and 2 bases, there was a span of 18 bases. Here the CDR3 reads CASGTWGRGNTGELFF. The CDR3 bases are TGTGCCAGCGGAACCTGGGGAAGGGGCAACACCGGGGAGCTGTTTTTT.

The chain joins TRBV12-3 or TRBV12-4 to TRBJ2-5, with a possible D match to TRBD2 (6 bases). V was clipped by 6 bases and J by 6 bases, with 14 bases between them. The CDR3 sequence is 13 residues long. The CDR3 bases are TGTGCCAGCAGCACCACTAGCAGACAGACCCAGTACTTC. Translating it yields CASSTTSRQTQYF.

V is TRBV12-5 and J is TRBJ2-3; perhaps TRBD1 as D (7 bases). This CDR3 comprises 16 residues. V lost 1 base and J lost 3, with 14 bases in between. The germline V gene has CDR1 LGHNT and CDR2 FRNRAP. The CDR3 sequence is CASGLAWTGGTDTQYF. DNA of the CDR3: TGTGCTAGTGGTTTGGCCTGGACAGGAGGGACAGATACGCAGTATTTT.

The J gene is TRBJ1-6, the V gene TRBV18; no reliable D call. Germline CDR1 KGHSH, CDR2 LQKENI. The CDR3 is 12 amino acids. The V end lost 6 bases, the J end lost 7 bases, and 7 bases lay between the germline ends. CDR3 sequence (DNA): TGTGCCAGCTCGGCGGGAAATTCACCCCTCCACTTT. The encoded protein is CASSAGNSPLHF.

This rearrangement joins TRBV29-1 to TRBJ2-7; possibly TRBD2 for D (5 bases). CDR3 length equals 13 residues. Trimming cost V 3 bases and J 3 bases, with 12 bases left between them. Per the germline V gene, CDR1 is SQVTM and CDR2 is ANQGSEA. CDR3 amino acids: CSVEEDGFYEQYF. In nucleotides, the CDR3 is TGCAGCGTTGAGGAGGACGGATTCTACGAGCAGTACTTC.

Points on this clone: The same CDR3 is also encoded by other DNA sequences in this sample. The chain combines TRBV2 with TRBJ1-1; TRBD1 might be the D (6 bases). This CDR3 has 13 amino acids. The V gene lost 5 bases and the J gene lost 1 base, with 8 bases spanning the gap. Germline lookup yields CDR1 SNHLY and CDR2 FYNNEI. The CDR3 is CASSPQGNTEAFF. The CDR3 region has the DNA TGTGCCAGCAGTCCACAGGGGAACACTGAAGCTTTCTTT. Using reference TRBV2 and TRBJ1-1 for the parts outside the CDR3, the full variable domain is EPEVTQTPSHQVTQMGQEVILRCVPISNHLYFYWYRQILGQKVEFLVSFYNNEISEKSEIFDDQFSVERPDGSNFTLKIRSTKLEDSAMYFCASSPQGNTEAFFGQGTRLTVV.

The J gene is TRBJ1-5, the V gene TRBV30; D is possibly TRBD1 (6 bases). Germline V gives CDR1 GTSNPN, CDR2 SVGIG (reference sequence). Deletions cut 5 bases from V and 6 bases from J, with 14 bases between. The CDR3 has 13 amino acids. The CDR3 coding sequence is TGTGCCTGGTCGGGGGGGGGCGGTCAGCCCCAGCATTTT. This sequence encodes CAWSGGGGQPQHF.

This clone is a singleton in its sample. This chain links TRBV5-1 with TRBJ2-3, with 10 bases matching TRBD2. Germline lookup yields CDR1 SGHRS and CDR2 YFSETQ. V gave up 0 bases and J gave up 2 bases; unmatched junction bases: 6. The CDR3 loop spans 17 amino acids. The CDR3 loop is CASSLAGAGGITDTQYF. The CDR3 DNA is TGCGCCAGCAGCTTGGCTGGAGCGGGAGGGATCACAGATACGCAGTATTTT.

CDR3 DNA: TGCGCCAGCAGAGCCACAGGGGAGAGCGATCAGCCCCAGCATTTT. Protein: CASRATGESDQPQHF. This chain connects TRBV10-2 to TRBJ1-5; 7 bases agree with TRBD1. In germline, CDR1 is WSHSY, CDR2 SAAADI. The CDR3 is made up of 15 amino acids. V lost 6 bases and J lost 5; bases outside the gene matches: 10.

This chain joins TRBV27 and TRBJ1-6; 8 nucleotides match TRBD1. Germline V gene sequence: CDR1 MNHEY, CDR2 SMNVEV (reference sequence). This CDR3 has 20 residues. V was clipped by 0 bases and J by 6 bases; unmatched bases: 16. The CDR3 loop is CASSLSRSRTGLRGNSPLHF. The CDR3 DNA sequence: TGTGCCAGCAGTTTATCGAGAAGCAGGACAGGGCTGAGAGGTAATTCACCCCTCCACTTT.

The rearrangement links TRBV10-2 to TRBJ2-1; 8 bases are a match to TRBD2. Germline CDR1 is WSHSY and CDR2 is SAAADI. The CDR3 extends over 16 amino acids. Trimming at V came to 2 bases and at J to 4 bases, leaving 7 bases not matched to a gene. The CDR3 DNA sequence: TGCGCCAGCAGTGAGGCACTAGCGGAGCAATACAATGAGCAGTTCTTC. Protein: CASSEALAEQYNEQFF.

The V call is TRBV6-1, the J call TRBJ2-7; 8 bases match TRBD1. V trimming: 1 base; J trimming: 3 bases; junction bases outside the gene matches: 8. There are 16 residues in the CDR3. The germline V gene encodes CDR1 MNHNS and CDR2 SASEGT. In nucleotides, the CDR3 is TGTGCCAGCAGTGAAGGGACAGGGAGAGGGGTCTACGAGCAGTACTTC. This codes for CASSEGTGRGVYEQYF.

Only a few counts were recorded for this clone. This chain joins TRBV24-1 and TRBJ2-3; TRBD2 matches at 7 bases. The germline V gene encodes CDR1 KGHDR and CDR2 SFDVKD. Trimming removed 3 bases from V and 0 bases from J; junction bases left unmatched: 2. The CDR3 extends over 15 amino acids. The CDR3 DNA reads TGTGCCACCAGTGATCGTAGCGGGAGCACAGATACGCAGTATTTT. It translates to CATSDRSGSTDTQYF.

V is TRBV6-5 and J is TRBJ1-2, with 8 nucleotides matching TRBD1. The V gene's germline CDR1 is MNHEY and CDR2 SVGAGI. CDR3 length equals 14 residues. J gave up 8 bases and V 0 bases, and 5 bases lay outside the gene matches. CDR3 nucleotide sequence: TGTGCCAGCAGTTACTCGACGGACAGGGCGGGCTACACCTTC. The encoded protein is CASSYSTDRAGYTF.

V usage is TRBV5-5 and J usage is TRBJ1-2; D not resolved. V was pared by 0 bases and J by 5 bases, with 14 bases between. CDR1 and CDR2 (germline): SGHKS, YYEKEE (reference sequence). The CDR3 has 15 residues. This chain's CDR3 is CASSLASGLEYGYTF. The CDR3 DNA reads as TGTGCCAGCAGCTTGGCCTCGGGTCTCGAGTATGGCTACACCTTC.

CDR3 sequence reads: CAISESGGLAVAKNIQYF. The DNA of the CDR3 is TGTGCCATCAGTGAGTCTGGGGGACTAGCGGTAGCCAAAAACATTCAGTACTTC. The chain recombines TRBV10-3 with TRBJ2-4; 11 positions agree with TRBD2. The CDR3 is made up of 18 amino acids. Germline-derived CDR1 and CDR2 are ENHRY and SYGVKD. J lost 0 bases, V lost 0 bases, and 4 bases had no gene match.

The rearrangement uses TRBV20-1 and TRBJ2-5; 7 bases are shared with TRBD2. The trim removed 3 bases at V and 5 bases at J, leaving 9 bases unmatched. The CDR3 contains 14 residues. Germline V gene data show CDR1 as DFQATT and CDR2 as SNEGSKA (reference sequence). For the CDR3, the DNA is TGCAGTGCTAGTTGGGCTAGCGGTCGTGAGACCCAGTACTTC. It codes for CSASWASGRETQYF.

The rearrangement links TRBV27 to TRBJ1-5; 7 nucleotides line up with TRBD1. The V gene end was trimmed by 7 bases and the J gene end by 3 bases; junction bases not matched to a gene: 9. This CDR3 has 15 amino acids. The germline CDR1 and CDR2 sequences are MNHEY and SMNVEV (reference sequence). CDR3 nucleotide sequence: TGTGCCAGCATGCCGTGGAGGGGGCCCAATCAGCCCCAGCATTTT. It specifies CASMPWRGPNQPQHF.

This clone showed up just once. This CDR3 reads CASSWRTSGSTDTQYF. CDR3 bases: TGTGCCAGCAGTTGGCGGACTAGCGGGAGTACAGATACGCAGTATTTT. The genes are TRBV27 and TRBJ2-3; 13 bases are shared with TRBD2. The CDR3 is made up of 16 amino acids. Germline V lookup: CDR1 MNHEY, CDR2 SMNVEV (reference sequence). The J segment lost 3 bases and the V segment lost 4 bases, leaving 4 bases of the junction unmatched.

The CDR3 bases are TGCAGTGCTAGAGAGACTCGTCCCCTCCACTTT. This codes for CSARETRPLHF. The V gene is TRBV20-1, the J gene TRBJ1-6; D remains unclear. This CDR3 comprises 11 residues. Germline values: CDR1 DFQATT, CDR2 SNEGSKA (reference sequence). V was trimmed by 0 bases and J by 13 bases, leaving 7 bases between them.

The rearrangement uses TRBV30 and TRBJ1-4, with a tentative D call TRBD1 (6 bases). V shed 0 bases and J shed 7 bases, with 12 bases lying between them. The CDR3 covers 14 residues. Germline values: CDR1 GTSNPN, CDR2 SVGIG (reference sequence). CDR3 sequence reads: CAWSVWGGGEKLFF. CDR3 DNA sequence: TGTGCCTGGAGTGTCTGGGGGGGCGGTGAAAAACTGTTTTTT.

Here the CDR3 DNA reads TGTGCCAGTAGCCCCTCGGGTCCTGAAGCTTTCTTT. Residues: CASSPSGPEAFF. The chain is built from TRBV19 and TRBJ1-1; the D is unclear. V lost 6 bases and J lost 6, with 11 bases in between. Germline V gene sequence: CDR1 LNHDA, CDR2 SQIVND (reference sequence). The CDR3 length is 12 residues.

V is TRBV4-1 and J is TRBJ2-7; TRBD2 matches at 8 bases. CDR1 is MGHRA, CDR2 YSYEKL, per germline. The CDR3 has 14 residues. After removal of 5 bases from V and 2 bases from J, the junction contained 5 bases not matched to a gene. The CDR3 is CASSTREGPYEQYF. The CDR3 nucleotides read TGCGCCAGCAGCACTCGGGAGGGCCCCTACGAGCAGTACTTC.

The gene calls are TRBV2 and TRBJ1-5; D is undetermined. V was trimmed by 4 bases and J by 7 bases, leaving 11 bases between them. Germline V gene data show CDR1 as SNHLY and CDR2 as FYNNEI. The CDR3 length is 13 residues. This CDR3 reads CASSVRDIQPQHF. The CDR3 DNA reads TGTGCCAGCAGTGTGCGGGATATCCAGCCCCAGCATTTT.

The chain uses TRBV10-3 and TRBJ1-4; no definite D call. V was shortened by 6 bases and J by 4 bases, with 9 bases between the two germline ends. The CDR3 contains 13 residues. Germline V gene lookup returns CDR1 ENHRY and CDR2 SYGVKD. In DNA form, the CDR3 reads TGTGCCATCAGGGACGGACTTAATGAAAAACTGTTTTTT. Translating it yields CAIRDGLNEKLFF.

The genes are TRBV2 and TRBJ1-5; 7 positions agree with TRBD1. Unmatched junction bases numbered 5, after V lost 5 bases and J lost 1 base. The CDR3 covers 15 residues. Germline values: CDR1 SNHLY, CDR2 FYNNEI. Here the CDR3 DNA reads TGTGCCAGCAGTCGGGAGGGACAGAGCAATCAGCCCCAGCATTTT. Its translation: CASSREGQSNQPQHF.

The chain has TRBV6-5 and TRBJ2-3; 7 bases are shared with TRBD2. Losses at the gene ends were 8 bases for V and 6 bases for J; bases not matched to a gene: 5. The V gene's germline CDR1 is MNHEY and CDR2 SVGAGI. The CDR3 contains 12 residues. CDR3 bases: TGTGCCAGCGGCGGGAGAGGTGATACGCAGTATTTT. As protein: CASGGRGDTQYF.